This T cell receptor (beta chain) was retrieved from a study of identical twins. Germline lookup yields CDR1 SEHNR and CDR2 FQNEAQ (reference sequence). J was trimmed by 4 bases and V by 11 bases; bases with no gene match: 7. The length of the CDR3 is 13 residues. This clonotype was observed a few times. From the 5' RACE reads, TCRdb called clonotypes with MiXCR, one entry per CDR3 protein. This sample has some 1,700,000 distinct CDR3 sequences, with around 33% found just once. The J gene is TRBJ2-4, the V gene TRBV7-9; TRBD2 aligns across 8 bases. The TCR sequence derives from a newborn girl in good health. Sample: cord blood. In DNA, the CDR3 is TGTGCCGGTACGAGCGGGGGTAAAAACATTCAGTACTTC. Translation: CAGTSGGKNIQYF. Variable domain in full (rest from reference TRBV7-9 and TRBJ2-4): DTGVSQNPRHKITKRGQNVTFRCDPISEHNRLYWYRQTLGQGPEFLTYFQNEAQLEKSRLLSDRFSAERPKGSFSTLEIQRTEQGDSAMYLCAGTSGGKNIQYFGAGTRLSVL.